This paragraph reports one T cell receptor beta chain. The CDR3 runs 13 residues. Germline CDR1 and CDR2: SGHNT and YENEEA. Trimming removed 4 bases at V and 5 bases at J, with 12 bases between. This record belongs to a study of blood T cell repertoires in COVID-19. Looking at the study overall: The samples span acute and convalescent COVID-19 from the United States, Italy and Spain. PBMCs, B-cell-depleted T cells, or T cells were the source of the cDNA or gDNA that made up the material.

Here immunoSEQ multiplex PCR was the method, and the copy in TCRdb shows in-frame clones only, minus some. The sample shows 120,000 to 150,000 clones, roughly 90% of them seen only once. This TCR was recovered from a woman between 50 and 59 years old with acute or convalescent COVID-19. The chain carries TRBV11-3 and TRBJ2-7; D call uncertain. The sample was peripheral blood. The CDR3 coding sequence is TGTGCCAGCAGCTCAACAGAGAGCCACGAGCAGTACTTC. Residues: CASSSTESHEQYF. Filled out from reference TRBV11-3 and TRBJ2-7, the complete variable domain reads EAGVVQSPRYKIIEKKQPVAFWCNPISGHNTLYWYLQNLGQGPELLIRYENEEAVDDSQLPKDRFSAERLKGVDSTLKIQPAELGDSAVYLCASSSTESHEQYFGPGTRLTVT.